Shown below are 8 T cell receptor beta chains from a single sample sequenced in a study of T cells in Graves' hyperthyroidism and ophthalmopathy. TCR beta CDR3 sequences were amplified from RNA transcripts. Using the HTBI primer set, a first-round RT-PCR was run on the TCR CDR3. TCRdb used MiXCR to reprocess the multiplex PCR reads, holding one entry per CDR3 protein. The table records approximately 620,000 distinct CDR3 sequences, approximately 15% of them present only once. Material for sequencing was blood. The source is a woman aged 25 to 39 with Graves' hyperthyroidism that later progressed to Graves' ophthalmopathy.

The genes are TRBV6-2 or TRBV6-3 and TRBJ2-7, with D maybe TRBD2 (5 bases). Trimming stripped 7 bases from V and 2 bases from J, with 9 bases between. This CDR3 is built from 12 residues. The germline V gene has CDR1 MNHEY and CDR2 SVGEGT. The CDR3 DNA is TGTGCCAGCAAGACTAAGACCTACGAGCAGTACTTC. The encoded protein is CASKTKTYEQYF.

There are many counts of this clonotype. The chain combines TRBV7-3 with TRBJ1-1; D remains ambiguous. Trimming removed 1 base at V and 5 bases at J, with 8 bases between. Per germline, CDR1 SGHTA and CDR2 FQGTGA. The CDR3 extends over 13 amino acids. CDR3 coding DNA: TGTGCCAGCAGCTTAAGAAGGGAAACTGAAGCTTTCTTT. Amino acid sequence: CASSLRRETEAFF.

The sample holds a few counts of this clonotype. The J gene is TRBJ1-5, the V gene TRBV19; TRBD1 matches at 8 bases. V was clipped by 6 bases and J by 4 bases; unmatched bases: 17. Germline V CDR1 and CDR2: LNHDA, SQIVND (reference sequence). The CDR3 is made up of 18 amino acids. CDR3 residues: CASSKTGQASGWNQPQHF. CDR3 nucleotides: TGTGCCAGTAGCAAGACGGGACAGGCCTCCGGCTGGAATCAGCCCCAGCATTTT.

This clonotype was found many times. This chain uses TRBV7-2 with TRBJ2-1; no clear D gene. V dropped 7 bases and J dropped 3 bases, with 10 bases sitting between them. This CDR3 is built from 13 residues. CDR1 SGHTA and CDR2 FQGNSA come from the germline V gene. CDR3 in DNA: TGTGCCAGCACGAATACCCACTACAATGAGCAGTTCTTC. Its translation is CASTNTHYNEQFF.

The rearrangement links TRBV2 to TRBJ1-2; the D is unclear. There are 13 residues in the CDR3. CDR1 is SNHLY, CDR2 FYNNEI, per germline. V was cut by 6 bases and J by 8 bases, with 16 bases left in between. CDR3: CASSPPSTLGYTF. In nucleotides, the CDR3 is TGTGCCAGCAGCCCCCCGTCTACACTGGGCTACACCTTC.

This clonotype was counted between two and nine times. V usage is TRBV20-1 and J usage is TRBJ2-7; TRBD2 might be the D (5 bases). The CDR3 has 16 amino acids. Germline CDR1 and CDR2: DFQATT and SNEGSKA (reference sequence). V shed 2 bases and J shed 2 bases, with 19 bases lying between them. Here the CDR3 reads CSARPQLDVAPYEQYF. DNA for the CDR3: TGCAGTGCTAGACCCCAACTAGACGTGGCCCCCTACGAGCAGTACTTC.

This clonotype has ten or more counts. The CDR3 spells CASTPDNSGNTIYF. CDR3 coding DNA: TGTGCCAGCACCCCCGACAACTCTGGAAACACCATATATTTT. The chain links TRBV12-3 or TRBV12-4 to TRBJ1-3; D remains ambiguous. This CDR3 contains 14 residues. V shed 7 bases and J shed 0 bases, with 10 bases lying between them.

In this sample, this clonotype turned up a few times. This chain joins TRBV2 and TRBJ2-7; D is possibly TRBD1 or TRBD2 (5 bases each). Per the germline V gene, CDR1 is SNHLY and CDR2 is FYNNEI. This CDR3 comprises 14 residues. The V and J ends lost 7 bases and 4 bases respectively, with 17 bases between them. The DNA of the CDR3 is TGTGCCAGCACCATACCGGGGCCTTATTACGAGCAGTACTTC. Translated, it gives CASTIPGPYYEQYF.